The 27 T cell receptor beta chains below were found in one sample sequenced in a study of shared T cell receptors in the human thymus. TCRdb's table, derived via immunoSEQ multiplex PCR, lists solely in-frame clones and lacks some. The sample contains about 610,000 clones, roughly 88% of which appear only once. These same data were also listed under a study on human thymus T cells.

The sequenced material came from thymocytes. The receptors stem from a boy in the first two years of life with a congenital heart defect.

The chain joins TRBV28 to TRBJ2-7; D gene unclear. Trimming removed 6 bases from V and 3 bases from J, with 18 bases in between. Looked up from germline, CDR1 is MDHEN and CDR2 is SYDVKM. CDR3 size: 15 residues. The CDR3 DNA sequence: TGTGCCAGCAGCCGAACCGGGTCCTTAATCTACGAGCAGTACTTC. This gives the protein CASSRTGSLIYEQYF.

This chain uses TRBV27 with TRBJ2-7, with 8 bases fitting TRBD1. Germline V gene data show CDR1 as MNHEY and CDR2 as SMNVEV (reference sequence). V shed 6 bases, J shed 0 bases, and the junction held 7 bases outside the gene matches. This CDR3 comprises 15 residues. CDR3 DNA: TGTGCCAGCAGCCCAGGGACAGGAATCTCCTACGAGCAGTACTTC. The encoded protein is CASSPGTGISYEQYF.

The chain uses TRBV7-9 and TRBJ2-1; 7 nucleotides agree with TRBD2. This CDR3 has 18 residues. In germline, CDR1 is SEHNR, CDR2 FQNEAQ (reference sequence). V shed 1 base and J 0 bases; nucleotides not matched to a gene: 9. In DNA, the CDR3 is TGTGCCAGCAGCTTAGAAGGGCTAGCGGTAAGCTCCTACAATGAGCAGTTCTTC. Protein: CASSLEGLAVSSYNEQFF.

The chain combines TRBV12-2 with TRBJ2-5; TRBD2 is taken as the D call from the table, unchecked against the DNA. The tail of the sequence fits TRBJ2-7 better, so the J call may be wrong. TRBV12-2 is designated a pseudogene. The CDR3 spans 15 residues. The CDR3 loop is CASRQGLAGIYEQYF. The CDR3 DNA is TGTGCAAGTCGCCAAGGACTAGCGGGAATCTACGAGCAGTACTTC.

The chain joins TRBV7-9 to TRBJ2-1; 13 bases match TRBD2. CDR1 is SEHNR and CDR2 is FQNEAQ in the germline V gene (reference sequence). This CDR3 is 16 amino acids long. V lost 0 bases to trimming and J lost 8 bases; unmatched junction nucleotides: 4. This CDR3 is CASSLATSGRWYEQFF. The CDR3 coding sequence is TGTGCCAGCAGCTTAGCGACTAGCGGGAGGTGGTATGAGCAGTTCTTC. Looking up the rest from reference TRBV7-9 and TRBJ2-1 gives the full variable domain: DTGVSQNPRHKITKRGQNVTFRCDPISEHNRLYWYRQTLGQGPEFLTYFQNEAQLEKSRLLSDRFSAERPKGSFSTLEIQRTEQGDSAMYLCASSLATSGRWYEQFFGPGTRLTVL.

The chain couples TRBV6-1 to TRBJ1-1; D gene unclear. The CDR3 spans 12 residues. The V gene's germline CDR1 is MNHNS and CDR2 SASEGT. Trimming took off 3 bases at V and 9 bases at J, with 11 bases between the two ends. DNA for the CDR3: TGTGCCAGCAGTGATGGGCTTTGGAAAGCTTTCTTT. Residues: CASSDGLWKAFF.

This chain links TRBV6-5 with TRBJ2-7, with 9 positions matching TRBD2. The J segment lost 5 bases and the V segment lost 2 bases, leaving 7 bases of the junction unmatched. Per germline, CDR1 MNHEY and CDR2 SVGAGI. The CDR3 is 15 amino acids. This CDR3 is CASSYRAGGFHEQYF. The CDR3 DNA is TGTGCCAGCAGTTACAGAGCGGGAGGTTTCCACGAGCAGTACTTC.

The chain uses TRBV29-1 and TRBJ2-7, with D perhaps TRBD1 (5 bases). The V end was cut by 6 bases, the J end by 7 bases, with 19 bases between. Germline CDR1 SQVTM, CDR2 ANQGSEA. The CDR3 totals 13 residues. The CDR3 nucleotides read TGCAGCGTCATGAAGGGGCAGGGATGGGAGCAGTACTTC. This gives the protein CSVMKGQGWEQYF.

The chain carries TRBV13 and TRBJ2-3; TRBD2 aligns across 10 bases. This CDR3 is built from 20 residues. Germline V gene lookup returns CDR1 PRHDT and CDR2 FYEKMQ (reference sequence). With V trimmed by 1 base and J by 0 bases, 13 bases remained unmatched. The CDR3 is CASSLEVDQREGESTDTQYF. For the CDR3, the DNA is TGTGCCAGCAGCTTAGAGGTTGACCAGCGGGAGGGCGAGAGCACAGATACGCAGTATTTT. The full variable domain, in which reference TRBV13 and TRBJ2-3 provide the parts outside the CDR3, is AAGVIQSPRHLIKEKRETATLKCYPIPRHDTVYWYQQGPGQDPQFLISFYEKMQSDKGSIPDRFSAQQFSDYHSELNMSSLELGDSALYFCASSLEVDQREGESTDTQYFGPGTRLTVL.

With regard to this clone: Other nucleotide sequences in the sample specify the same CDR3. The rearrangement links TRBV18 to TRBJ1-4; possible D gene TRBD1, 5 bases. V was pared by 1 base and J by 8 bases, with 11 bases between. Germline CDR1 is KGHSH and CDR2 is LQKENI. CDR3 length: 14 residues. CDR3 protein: CASSPRQGGEKLFF. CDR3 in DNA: TGTGCCAGCTCACCACGGCAGGGTGGCGAAAAACTGTTTTTT.

This CDR3 is CASSLPGVYEQYF. DNA for the CDR3: TGTGCCAGCAGCTTACCCGGAGTCTACGAGCAGTACTTC. The chain has TRBV11-2 and TRBJ2-7, with D uncertain. The V gene's germline CDR1 is SGHAT and CDR2 FQNNGV. The length of the CDR3 is 13 residues. Trimming stripped 2 bases from V and 3 bases from J, with 8 bases between. Full variable domain (missing parts from reference TRBV11-2 and TRBJ2-7): EAGVAQSPRYKIIEKRQSVAFWCNPISGHATLYWYQQILGQGPKLLIQFQNNGVVDDSQLPKDRFSAERLKGVDSTLKIQPAKLEDSAVYLCASSLPGVYEQYFGPGTRLTVT.

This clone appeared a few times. The CDR3 region has the DNA TGTGCCAGTAGACCAGGGGCCAATCAGCCCCAGCATTTT. Its protein product is CASRPGANQPQHF. The V gene is TRBV19, the J gene TRBJ1-5; D might be TRBD1 (6 bases). Germline V gene lookup returns CDR1 LNHDA and CDR2 SQIVND (reference sequence). V was cut by 6 bases and J by 3 bases, with 9 bases left in between. The CDR3 consists of 13 residues.

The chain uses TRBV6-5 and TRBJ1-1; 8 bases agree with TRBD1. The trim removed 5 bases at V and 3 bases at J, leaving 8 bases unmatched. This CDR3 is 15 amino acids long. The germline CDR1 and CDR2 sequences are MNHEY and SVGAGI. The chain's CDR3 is CASSANRGMDTEAFF. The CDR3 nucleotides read TGTGCCAGCAGTGCCAACAGGGGGATGGACACTGAAGCTTTCTTT.

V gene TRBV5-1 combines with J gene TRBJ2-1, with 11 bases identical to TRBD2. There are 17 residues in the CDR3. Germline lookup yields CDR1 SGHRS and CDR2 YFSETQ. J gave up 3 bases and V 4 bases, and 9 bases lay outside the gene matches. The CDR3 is CASSGRLAGRFYNEQFF. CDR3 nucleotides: TGCGCCAGCAGCGGCAGACTAGCGGGAAGGTTCTACAATGAGCAGTTCTTC.

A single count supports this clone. CDR3 protein: CASRGRGELFF. DNA for the CDR3: TGTGCCAGCAGGGGCAGGGGGGAGCTGTTTTTT. The gene calls are TRBV27 and TRBJ2-2; D ambiguous. Deletions cut 6 bases from V and 8 bases from J, with 7 bases between. This CDR3 comprises 11 residues. CDR1 MNHEY and CDR2 SMNVEV come from the germline V gene (reference sequence).

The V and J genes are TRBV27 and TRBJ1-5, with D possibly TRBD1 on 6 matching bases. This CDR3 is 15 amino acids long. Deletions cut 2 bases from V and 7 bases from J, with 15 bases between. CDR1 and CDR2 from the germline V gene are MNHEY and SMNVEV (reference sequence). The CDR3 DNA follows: TGTGCCAGCAGTTTAGGGGGGGCGCCGGGACAGCCCCAGCATTTT. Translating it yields CASSLGGAPGQPQHF.

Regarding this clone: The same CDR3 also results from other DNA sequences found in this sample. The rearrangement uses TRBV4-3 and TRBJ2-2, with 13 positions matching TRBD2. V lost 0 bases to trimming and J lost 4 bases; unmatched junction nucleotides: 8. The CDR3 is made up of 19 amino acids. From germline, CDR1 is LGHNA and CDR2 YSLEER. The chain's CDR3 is CASSQEGTSGRARTGELFF. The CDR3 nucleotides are TGCGCCAGCAGCCAAGAAGGAACTAGCGGGAGGGCACGCACCGGGGAGCTGTTTTTT.

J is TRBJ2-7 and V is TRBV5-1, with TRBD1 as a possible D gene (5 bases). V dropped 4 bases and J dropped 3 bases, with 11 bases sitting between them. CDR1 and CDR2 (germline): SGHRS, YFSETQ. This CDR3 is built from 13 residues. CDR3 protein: CASSITGDYEQYF. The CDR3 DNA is TGCGCCAGCAGCATAACAGGAGACTACGAGCAGTACTTC.

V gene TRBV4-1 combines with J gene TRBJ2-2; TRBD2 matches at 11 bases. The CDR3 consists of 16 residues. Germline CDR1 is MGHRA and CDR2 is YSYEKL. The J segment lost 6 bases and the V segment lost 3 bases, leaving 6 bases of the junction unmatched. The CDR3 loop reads CASSHTSGRSAGELFF. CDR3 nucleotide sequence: TGCGCCAGCAGCCATACTAGCGGGAGAAGCGCCGGGGAGCTGTTTTTT.

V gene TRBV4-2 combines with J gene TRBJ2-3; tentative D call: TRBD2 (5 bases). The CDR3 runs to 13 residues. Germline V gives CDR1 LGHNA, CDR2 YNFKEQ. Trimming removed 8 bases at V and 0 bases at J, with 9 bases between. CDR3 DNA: TGTGCCAGCGCCGGCGGGAGCACAGATACGCAGTATTTT. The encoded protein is CASAGGSTDTQYF.

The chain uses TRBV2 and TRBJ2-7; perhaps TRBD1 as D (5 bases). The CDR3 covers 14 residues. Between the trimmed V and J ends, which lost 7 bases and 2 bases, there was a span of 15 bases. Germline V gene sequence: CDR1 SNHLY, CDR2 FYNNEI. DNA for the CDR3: TGTGCCAGCAAGTACAAGGGGCCTACCTACGAGCAGTACTTC. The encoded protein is CASKYKGPTYEQYF.

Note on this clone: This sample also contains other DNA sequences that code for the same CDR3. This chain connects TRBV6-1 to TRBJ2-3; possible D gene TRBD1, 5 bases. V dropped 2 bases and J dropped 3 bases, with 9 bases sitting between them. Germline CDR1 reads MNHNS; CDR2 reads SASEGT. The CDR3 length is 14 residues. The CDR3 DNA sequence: TGTGCCAGCAGTGAACAGGGTCCAACAGATACGCAGTATTTT. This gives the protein CASSEQGPTDTQYF.

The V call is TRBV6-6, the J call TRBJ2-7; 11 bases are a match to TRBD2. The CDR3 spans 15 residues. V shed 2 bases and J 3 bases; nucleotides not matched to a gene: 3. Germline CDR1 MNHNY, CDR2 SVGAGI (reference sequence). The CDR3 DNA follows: TGTGCCAGCAGTTACCCGGGACTAGCGGACTACGAGCAGTACTTC. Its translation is CASSYPGLADYEQYF.

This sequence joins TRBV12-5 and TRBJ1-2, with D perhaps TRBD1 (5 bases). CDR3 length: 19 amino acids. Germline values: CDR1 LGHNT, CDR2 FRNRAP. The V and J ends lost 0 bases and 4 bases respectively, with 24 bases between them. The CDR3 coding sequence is TGTGCTAGTGGTTTGGTAAAATTAGATCGAGCAGGGCCTACCTATGGCTACACCTTC. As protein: CASGLVKLDRAGPTYGYTF.

CDR3 region: CASSLAGTRHEQFF. DNA for the CDR3: TGTGCCAGCAGCTTAGCAGGGACAAGACATGAGCAGTTCTTC. This chain connects TRBV7-2 to TRBJ2-1; TRBD1 might be the D (6 bases). Trimming took 0 bases from V and 8 from J, leaving 11 bases between them. Germline-derived CDR1 and CDR2 are SGHTA and FQGNSA. This CDR3 has 14 amino acids. The full variable domain, completed using reference TRBV7-2 and TRBJ2-1, is GAGVSQSPSNKVTEKGKDVELRCDPISGHTALYWYRQSLGQGLEFLIYFQGNSAPDKSGLPSDRFSAERTGGSVSTLTIQRTQQEDSAVYLCASSLAGTRHEQFFGPGTRLTVL.

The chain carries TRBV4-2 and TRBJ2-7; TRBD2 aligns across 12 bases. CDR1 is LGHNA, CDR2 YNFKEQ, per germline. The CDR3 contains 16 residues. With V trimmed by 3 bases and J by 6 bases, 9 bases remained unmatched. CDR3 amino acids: CASSHPETSGRGEQYF. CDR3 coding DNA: TGTGCCAGCAGCCACCCCGAGACTAGCGGGAGAGGCGAGCAGTACTTC.

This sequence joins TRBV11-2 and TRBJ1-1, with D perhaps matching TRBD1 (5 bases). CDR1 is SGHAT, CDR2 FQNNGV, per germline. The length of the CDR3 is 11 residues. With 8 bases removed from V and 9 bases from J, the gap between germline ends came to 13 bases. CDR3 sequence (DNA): TGTGCCAGCCGGGGGTCTTGTAAAGCTTTCTTT. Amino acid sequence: CASRGSCKAFF.